This record covers a single T cell receptor beta chain. Its cognate antigen is unknown. This CDR3 contains 16 residues. The data derive from a study of monozygotic twins with inflammatory bowel disease. Study outcomes and limitations: No discrimination was achieved between different T cell subtypes. It was in IBD patients that TCRbeta diversity (inverse Simpson) was lower than in healthy co-twins.

One entry per CDR3 protein, without DNA, is what TCRdb gives after re-calling the 5' RACE reads. Its table records approximately 300,000 distinct CDR3 sequences. The chain uses TRBV12-3 or TRBV12-4 and TRBJ2-3; lacking DNA, the TRBD1 call made by TCRdb goes unchecked. The sequencing sample was made of blood. The receptor's source is a human donor with ulcerative colitis or Crohn's disease, or a healthy co-twin of an affected twin (not recorded which). The CDR3 reads CASSLRGRRGADTQYF.